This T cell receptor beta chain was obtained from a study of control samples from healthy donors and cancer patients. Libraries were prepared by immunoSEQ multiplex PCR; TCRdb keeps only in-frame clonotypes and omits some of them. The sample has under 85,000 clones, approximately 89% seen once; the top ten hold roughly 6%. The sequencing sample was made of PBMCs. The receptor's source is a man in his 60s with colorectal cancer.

The CDR3 sequence: CASSIDLPGSSTDTQYF. CDR3 coding DNA: TGTGCCAGTAGTATAGATCTACCGGGGAGCAGCACAGATACGCAGTATTTT. This chain joins TRBV19 and TRBJ2-3, with a possible D match to TRBD2 (5 bases). Between the trimmed V and J ends, which lost 0 bases and 0 bases, there was a span of 13 bases. Per germline, CDR1 LNHDA and CDR2 SQIVND (reference sequence). The CDR3 has 17 residues.